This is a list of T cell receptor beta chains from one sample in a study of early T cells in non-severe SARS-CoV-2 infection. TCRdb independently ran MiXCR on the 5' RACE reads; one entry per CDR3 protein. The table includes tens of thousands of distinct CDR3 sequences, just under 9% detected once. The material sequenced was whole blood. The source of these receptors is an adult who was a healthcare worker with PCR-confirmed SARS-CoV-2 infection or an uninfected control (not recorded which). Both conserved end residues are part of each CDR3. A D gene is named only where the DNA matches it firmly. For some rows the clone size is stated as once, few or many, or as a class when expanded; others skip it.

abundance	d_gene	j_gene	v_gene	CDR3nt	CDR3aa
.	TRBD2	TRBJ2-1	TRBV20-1	TGCAGTGCGCCCCATGGCGGGAGCGATGAGCAGTTCTTC	CSAPHGGSDEQFF
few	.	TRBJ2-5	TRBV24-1	TGTGCCACCAGTGACCCAGTTAGTTCCATACAAGAGACCCAGTACTTC	CATSDPVSSIQETQYF
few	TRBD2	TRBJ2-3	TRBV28	TGTGCCAGCAGTTTTACCCGGACTAGCGGAGGTAGAGTGGATACGCAGTATTTT	CASSFTRTSGGRVDTQYF
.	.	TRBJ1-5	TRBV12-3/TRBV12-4	TGTGCCAGCACCCTAACACAGGGAAATCAGCCCCAGCATTTT	CASTLTQGNQPQHF
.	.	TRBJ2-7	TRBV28	TGTGCCAGCAGTTTATCCTATCTTCGCTACGAGCAGTACTTC	CASSLSYLRYEQYF
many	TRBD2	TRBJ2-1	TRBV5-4	TGTGCCAGCAGCTTGAAAGCGGGAGGACCCTACAATGAGCAGTTCTTC	CASSLKAGGPYNEQFF
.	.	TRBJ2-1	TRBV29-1	TGCAGCGGCCAAGACAGACACAATGAGCAGTTCTTC	CSGQDRHNEQFF
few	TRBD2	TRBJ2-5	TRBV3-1	TGTGCCAGCAGCCAAGAACTAGCGGGAGGGCAAGTGGAGACCCAGTACTTC	CASSQELAGGQVETQYF
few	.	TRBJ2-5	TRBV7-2	TGTGCCAGCAGCCGCAGACTGGGATTACTAGCCGCTCAAGAGACCCAGTACTTC	CASSRRLGLLAAQETQYF
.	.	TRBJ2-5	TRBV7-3	TGTGCCAGCAGCTCTGGGGGGCGGGAGACCCAGTACTTC	CASSSGGRETQYF
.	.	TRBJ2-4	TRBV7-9	TGTGCCAGCAGCTTAGTGTCCAATATCAAAAACATTCAGTACTTC	CASSLVSNIKNIQYF
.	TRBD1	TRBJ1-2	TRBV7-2	TGTGCCAGCAGACCACCGACAGGGTTCGGTGGCTACACCTTC	CASRPPTGFGGYTF
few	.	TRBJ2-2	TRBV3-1	TGTGCCAGCAGCCGTAAACGACAGGATTATACCGGGGAGCTGTTTTTT	CASSRKRQDYTGELFF
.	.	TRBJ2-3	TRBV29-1	TGCAGCGCATCCTCAGATACGCAGTATTTT	CSASSDTQYF
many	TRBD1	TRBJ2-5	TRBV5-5	TGTGCCAGCAGCTTGACAGGGGCTCAGGAGACCCAGTACTTC	CASSLTGAQETQYF
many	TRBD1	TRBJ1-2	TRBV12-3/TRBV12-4	TGTGCCAGCAGTCCGGACGGACAGGGAGGCTACACCTTC	CASSPDGQGGYTF
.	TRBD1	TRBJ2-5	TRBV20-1	TGCAGTGCTAGACGGGACAGGGAAACATGGAAAGAGACCCAGTACTTC	CSARRDRETWKETQYF
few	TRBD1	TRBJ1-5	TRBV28	TGTGCCAGCAGTGAGGGGACAGCCCAGCATTTT	CASSEGTAQHF
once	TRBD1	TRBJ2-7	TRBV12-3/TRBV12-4	TGTGCCAGCAGTCAATCCGGGACAGGGGACTCCTACGAGCAGTACTTC	CASSQSGTGDSYEQYF
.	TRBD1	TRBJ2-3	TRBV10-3	TGTGCCACCCGTGAGAGCGGACAGGGCAGCTATTACACAGATACGCAGTATTTT	CATRESGQGSYYTDTQYF
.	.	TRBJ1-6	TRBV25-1	TGTGCCAGCAGTGCCCAGAGTAATTCACCCCTCCACTTT	CASSAQSNSPLHF
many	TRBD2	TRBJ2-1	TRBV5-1	TGCGCCAGCAGCTCCGGGACTAGCGCTCTCGGGGAGCAGTTCTTC	CASSSGTSALGEQFF
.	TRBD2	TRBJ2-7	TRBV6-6	TGTGCCAGCAGTTCCGAACTAGCGGGATTCTACGAGCAGTACTTC	CASSSELAGFYEQYF
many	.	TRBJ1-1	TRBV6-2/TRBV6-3	TGTGCCAGCAGTTACAAAAGGTCGAACACTGAAGCTTTCTTT	CASSYKRSNTEAFF
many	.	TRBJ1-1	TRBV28	TGTGCCAGCACCCTACAACAGGGGAACACTGAAGCTTTCTTT	CASTLQQGNTEAFF
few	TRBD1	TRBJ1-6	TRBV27	TGTGCCAGCAGCCAGGACAGGGAGAGACCCCATTCACCCCTCCACTTT	CASSQDRERPHSPLHF
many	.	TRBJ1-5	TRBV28	TGTGCCAGCAGTACCCCTGGGGGTTTCGGCAATCAGCCCCAGCATTTT	CASSTPGGFGNQPQHF
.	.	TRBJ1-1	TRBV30	TGTGCCTGGAGTCAATCGGAAGCTTTCTTT	CAWSQSEAFF
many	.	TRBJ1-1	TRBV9	TGTGCCAGCAGCGTAGGGCCACTGAACACTGAAGCTTTCTTT	CASSVGPLNTEAFF
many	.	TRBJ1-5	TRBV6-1	TGTGCCAGCAGGACGGACCGGGGTCAACTATGGGCCCAGCATTTT	CASRTDRGQLWAQHF
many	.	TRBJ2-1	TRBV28	TGTGCCAGCAATGACCCGACAGGTGGCTACAATGAGCAGTTCTTC	CASNDPTGGYNEQFF
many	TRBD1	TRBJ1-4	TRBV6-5	TGTGCCAGCAGTTACCGACAGGGGGCAGGGGAAAAACTGTTTTTT	CASSYRQGAGEKLFF
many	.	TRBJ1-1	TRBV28	TGTGCCAGCAGTCCTAAGATTGAAGCTTTCTTT	CASSPKIEAFF
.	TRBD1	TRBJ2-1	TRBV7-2	TGTGCCAGCAGCTTAGACAGGGGCCTTCCCAATGAGCAGTTCTTC	CASSLDRGLPNEQFF
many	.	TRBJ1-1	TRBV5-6	TGTGCCAGCAGCTCCAGAGGCGGGGTAGTTGGTACTGAAGCTTTCTTT	CASSSRGGVVGTEAFF